The next 24 T cell receptor beta chains were all read from a single sample in a study of a mutant IDH1 vaccine in newly diagnosed glioma. The antigens these receptors bind are not known. Time point given: week 11, during vaccination. With topical imiquimod, each dose of the vaccine consisted of 300 ug of mutant IDH1 20-mer peptide. Clones were read by immunoSEQ multiplex PCR, and TCRdb kept only the in-frame ones, dropping some. The sample includes tens of thousands of clones, 65% to 85% of them seen just once. Specimen: PBMCs, collected from a glioma patient whose treatment included an IDH1 peptide vaccine. Receptor source: a woman between 45 and 60 years old with glioma.

The chain has TRBV9 and TRBJ1-1; no firm D call. Germline V gives CDR1 SGDLS, CDR2 YYNGEE. V lost 1 base and J 1 base, leaving 14 bases between the germline ends. The CDR3 length is 16 residues. CDR3 coding DNA: TGTGCCAGCAGCGTAATTCCGGTAGGGTCGAACACTGAAGCTTTCTTT. Its translation is CASSVIPVGSNTEAFF.

This clone occurred a few times. The chain is built from TRBV28 and TRBJ1-1, with 11 positions matching TRBD1. Trimming cost V 8 bases and J 8 bases; bases outside gene matches: 7. CDR1 and CDR2 from the germline V gene are MDHEN and SYDVKM. CDR3 length equals 13 residues. The CDR3 loop is CASRGQGAREAFF. CDR3 bases: TGTGCCAGCCGCGGACAGGGGGCGCGGGAAGCTTTCTTT.

The chain is built from TRBV10-3 and TRBJ1-2, with 8 bases identical to TRBD1. The CDR3 is 15 residues long. Germline CDR1 is ENHRY and CDR2 is SYGVKD. Losses at the gene ends were 3 bases for V and 2 bases for J; bases not matched to a gene: 5. The CDR3 sequence is CAISEGTGRNYGYTF. The CDR3 DNA reads TGTGCCATCAGTGAAGGGACAGGCAGAAACTATGGCTACACCTTC.

This clone has more than one count but fewer than ten. CDR3: CASSVNYGYTF. The CDR3 DNA reads as TGTGCCAGCAGCGTCAACTATGGCTACACCTTC. The rearrangement links TRBV7-9 to TRBJ1-2; D ambiguous. Trimming took 5 bases from V and 2 from J, leaving 3 bases between them. Germline lookup yields CDR1 SEHNR and CDR2 FQNEAQ (reference sequence). The CDR3 spans 11 residues.

This rearrangement joins TRBV15 to TRBJ1-2; D is perhaps TRBD1 (6 bases). The CDR3 contains 14 residues. V was shortened by 6 bases and J by 0 bases, with 11 bases between the two germline ends. Germline loops: CDR1 LNHNV, CDR2 YYDKDF (reference sequence). The CDR3 spells CATSQQGANYGYTF. The CDR3 bases are TGTGCCACCAGTCAACAGGGAGCTAACTATGGCTACACCTTC.

J is TRBJ1-5 and V is TRBV30; the match to TRBD1 covers 8 bases. Looked up from germline, CDR1 is GTSNPN and CDR2 is SVGIG (reference sequence). The CDR3 is 15 residues long. The ends lost 0 bases at V and 3 bases at J; junction bases unmatched: 4. The CDR3 nucleotides are TGTGCCTGGAGTGTAGGACAGGGCTACAATCAGCCCCAGCATTTT. Protein: CAWSVGQGYNQPQHF.

J is TRBJ2-3 and V is TRBV18; 11 bases agree with TRBD2. The CDR3 extends over 18 amino acids. CDR1 is KGHSH and CDR2 is LQKENI in the germline V gene. Trimming removed 5 bases from V and 3 bases from J; junction bases left unmatched: 13. The CDR3 protein is CASSILAGGYEVTDTQYF. The CDR3 DNA sequence: TGTGCCAGCTCAATCCTAGCGGGGGGCTATGAAGTGACAGATACGCAGTATTTT.

V and J are TRBV5-1 and TRBJ1-2; 7 bases fit TRBD1. From germline, CDR1 is SGHRS and CDR2 YFSETQ. V was pared by 4 bases and J by 2 bases, with 5 bases of the junction left unmatched. The CDR3 has 14 residues. This CDR3 is CASSTGTENYGYTF. As DNA, the CDR3 is TGCGCCAGCAGCACAGGGACAGAGAACTATGGCTACACCTTC. The full variable domain, with the rest looked up from reference TRBV5-1 and TRBJ1-2, is KAGVTQTPRYLIKTRGQQVTLSCSPISGHRSVSWYQQTPGQGLQFLFEYFSETQRNKGNFPGRFSGRQFSNSRSEMNVSTLELGDSALYLCASSTGTENYGYTFGSGTRLTVV.

The rearrangement links TRBV20-1 to TRBJ1-4; weak D call: TRBD1 (6 bases). CDR1 and CDR2 (germline): DFQATT, SNEGSKA (reference sequence). The CDR3 totals 11 residues. V was cut by 3 bases and J by 13 bases, with 12 bases left in between. The CDR3 spells CSARNRATLFF. For the CDR3, the DNA is TGCAGTGCTAGGAACAGGGCGACACTGTTTTTT.

The V gene is TRBV2, the J gene TRBJ1-2; 9 bases match TRBD1. V was pared by 6 bases and J by 1 base, with 3 bases of the junction left unmatched. Germline assignment: CDR1 SNHLY and CDR2 FYNNEI. The CDR3 spans 14 residues. DNA of the CDR3: TGTGCCAGCAGAGTGGACAGGGGTAACTATGGCTACACCTTC. It specifies CASRVDRGNYGYTF.

The chain combines TRBV11-3 with TRBJ2-2; 7 bases line up with TRBD1. CDR3 length: 14 residues. CDR1 SGHNT and CDR2 YENEEA come from the germline V gene. V trimming: 3 bases; J trimming: 6 bases; junction bases outside the gene matches: 4. The DNA for the CDR3 is TGTGCCAGCAGCTTGTACAGGGGCTCCGGGGAGCTGTTTTTT. As protein: CASSLYRGSGELFF.

This rearrangement joins TRBV5-1 to TRBJ2-5; D gene uncertain. The CDR3 is 14 amino acids. CDR1 is SGHRS, CDR2 YFSETQ, per germline. V was clipped by 0 bases and J by 2 bases, with 8 bases between them. The CDR3 bases are TGCGCCAGCAGCTTGGGGCCAGGTCAAGAGACCCAGTACTTC. Translation gives CASSLGPGQETQYF.

A single count supports this clone. V usage is TRBV5-1 and J usage is TRBJ2-5; weak D call: TRBD2 (6 bases). Trimming took off 4 bases at V and 1 base at J, with 17 bases between the two ends. Looked up from germline, CDR1 is SGHRS and CDR2 is YFSETQ. This CDR3 is 16 amino acids long. The CDR3 is CASSQGGARPQETQYF. The CDR3, as DNA: TGCGCCAGCAGCCAGGGCGGGGCCCGTCCCCAAGAGACCCAGTACTTC.

The V gene is TRBV5-1, the J gene TRBJ2-5, with D possibly being TRBD2 (7 bases). This CDR3 is built from 15 residues. Trimming stripped 0 bases from V and 5 bases from J, with 14 bases between. Germline V gene data show CDR1 as SGHRS and CDR2 as YFSETQ. CDR3 coding DNA: TGCGCCAGCAGCTTGGTCGGGGGGCGAACCGAGACCCAGTACTTC. Its translation is CASSLVGGRTETQYF.

This chain links TRBV30 with TRBJ1-2; perhaps TRBD1 as D (5 bases). The ends were cut back, 3 bases at V and 7 bases at J, with 15 bases in the middle. The germline CDR1 and CDR2 sequences are GTSNPN and SVGIG (reference sequence). The CDR3 runs to 13 residues. This CDR3 is CAWRGSQGAGYTF. The CDR3, as DNA: TGTGCCTGGAGGGGTTCCCAGGGAGCTGGCTACACCTTC.

The V call is TRBV4-1, the J call TRBJ1-4; TRBD1 matches at 8 bases. The J segment lost 7 bases and the V segment lost 4 bases, leaving 5 bases of the junction unmatched. Germline V gene data show CDR1 as MGHRA and CDR2 as YSYEKL. The CDR3 consists of 14 residues. CDR3 sequence (DNA): TGCGCCAGCAGCCCCAGGGGGCGGGGTGAAAAACTGTTTTTT. Translated, it gives CASSPRGRGEKLFF.

This clone occurred a few times. The chain combines TRBV19 with TRBJ1-2, with 8 bases matching TRBD1. CDR3 length equals 13 residues. Germline trimming cut 6 bases from V and 7 bases from J; bases unmatched to any gene: 7. Germline V gene sequence: CDR1 LNHDA, CDR2 SQIVND (reference sequence). The CDR3 bases are TGTGCCAGTAGGTCCTCGACAGGGGTTGGCTACACCTTC. Translated, it gives CASRSSTGVGYTF.

The chain employs TRBV9 and TRBJ2-7; TRBD1 matches at 10 bases. The CDR3 is 16 amino acids. CDR1 and CDR2 (germline): SGDLS, YYNGEE. V lost 1 base and J lost 3; bases outside the gene matches: 7. CDR3 sequence reads: CASSVSSRDRGYEQYF. For the CDR3, the DNA is TGTGCCAGCAGCGTAAGTTCGCGGGACAGGGGCTACGAGCAGTACTTC.

V gene TRBV30 combines with J gene TRBJ1-4, with a possible D match to TRBD1 (5 bases). V lost 1 base to trimming and J lost 8 bases, with 11 bases between them. Germline V gene data show CDR1 as GTSNPN and CDR2 as SVGIG (reference sequence). The CDR3 consists of 13 residues. CDR3 bases: TGTGCCTGGAGTGGTGGGGCAATGGAAAAACTGTTTTTT. Protein: CAWSGGAMEKLFF. Based on the CDR3 plus reference TRBV30 and TRBJ1-4, the full variable domain is SQTIHQWPATLVQPVGSPLSLECTVEGTSNPNLYWYRQAAGRGLQLLFYSVGIGQISSEVPQNLSASRPQDRQFILSSKKLLLSDSGFYLCAWSGGAMEKLFFGSGTQLSVL.

This clone has only a few counts. The CDR3, as DNA: TGTGCCAGCAGGAGGGGACAACACACTGAAGCTTTCTTT. It specifies CASRRGQHTEAFF. The V call is TRBV2, the J call TRBJ1-1; a weak D match, TRBD1 (6 bases). The CDR3 loop spans 13 amino acids. Per germline, CDR1 SNHLY and CDR2 FYNNEI. V was pared by 6 bases and J by 3 bases, with 11 bases between.

CDR3: CASSYSKGGNTGELFF. In DNA, the CDR3 is TGTGCCAGCAGTTACTCGAAGGGGGGGAACACCGGGGAGCTGTTTTTT. The rearrangement joins TRBV6-6 to TRBJ2-2, with D possibly called TRBD1 or TRBD2 (6 bases each). V was pared by 0 bases and J by 1 base, with 9 bases between. The CDR3 is 16 residues long. CDR1 is MNHNY and CDR2 is SVGAGI in the germline V gene (reference sequence).

CDR3 region: CASSLGTRYDQPQHF. The CDR3 DNA follows: TGTGCCAGCAGCTTAGGGACACGTTACGATCAGCCCCAGCATTTT. The chain joins TRBV7-2 to TRBJ1-5; D is possibly TRBD1 (5 bases). CDR1 is SGHTA and CDR2 is FQGNSA in the germline V gene. CDR3 size: 15 residues. V lost 1 base, J lost 5 bases, and 12 bases lay in between.

This rearrangement joins TRBV13 to TRBJ2-7; the D is unclear. The germline V and J ends were trimmed by 7 bases and 2 bases, with 12 bases remaining between them. This CDR3 has 13 residues. CDR1 and CDR2 (germline): PRHDT, FYEKMQ (reference sequence). CDR3 DNA: TGTGCCAGCAAGGATATCAAAACCTACGAGCAGTACTTC. Translated: CASKDIKTYEQYF.

The CDR3 sequence is CASSSSSGGAADTQYF. In DNA, the CDR3 is TGCGCCAGCAGCTCTTCTAGCGGGGGGGCCGCAGATACGCAGTATTTT. This chain links TRBV5-1 with TRBJ2-3; 12 nucleotides match TRBD2. This CDR3 region has 16 residues. V lost 3 bases, J lost 4 bases, and 6 bases stayed unmatched. Germline-derived CDR1 and CDR2 are SGHRS and YFSETQ.